The 12 T cell receptor delta chains below were found in one sample sequenced in a study of γδ T cells in repeated Plasmodium falciparum infection. Flow sorting of PBMC yielded separate Vgamma9/Vdelta2+ and Vdelta2-negative gammadelta T cell populations for bulk repertoire analysis. TCRdb reanalysed the multiplex PCR reads via CATT. The data hold approximately 90,000 delta-chain clones, with approximately 0.96% observed a single time. The source material was gamma-delta T cells from blood. These receptors all stem from a pool of human donors (malaria-infected and uninfected, not separated).

This clone has just a few counts. It is likely a read error: a sequence one base away is far more abundant. Other DNA variants within this sample encode the same CDR3. The chain uses TRDV1 and TRDJ1, with D tentatively TRDD3 (6 bases). Germline CDR1 and CDR2: TSWWSYY and QGS. The CDR3 has 19 residues. CDR3 nucleotide sequence: TGTGCTCTTGGGGAAGGCGCTGGGGCCCGGAGAGGGTACACCGATAAACTAATCTTT. Translation: CALGEGAGARRGYTDKLIF.

To note about this clone: A far bigger clonotype differs at one base, so this is likely a read error. Other DNA sequences in this specimen translate into the identical CDR3. The rearrangement joins TRDV1 to TRDJ1, with TRDD3 matching 7 bases. The J gene was not available in TCRdb and was assigned here by matching the DNA to germline segments. The CDR3 has 18 amino acids. Germline-derived CDR1 and CDR2 are TSWWSYY and QGS. Losses at the gene ends were 5 bases for V and 1 base for J; bases not matched to a gene: 16. The DNA of the CDR3 is TGTGCTCTTGGGCGCCCGGAATCTGGGGGGTACAGCACCGATAAACTCATCTTT. Encoded protein: CALGRPESGGYSTDKLIF.

Details on this clone: Translating this DNA gives a protein that differs at residue 8 from the TCRdb one, which belongs to a much larger clone; a read error is likely, and the protein shown is this translation. DNA for the CDR3: TGTGCCTTTAGGGGGATAGTCCTGGGGACCGATAAACTCATCTTT. Amino acids: CAFRGIVLGTDKLIF. This rearrangement joins TRDV3 to TRDJ1, with 7 bases lining up with TRDD3. The germline CDR1 and CDR2 sequences are TVYSNPD and GDNSRS (reference sequence). V was clipped by 0 bases and J by 2 bases; unmatched bases: 9. CDR3 length: 15 residues.

In the case of this clone: The protein in TCRdb stems from a much larger clone and differs at residue 4 from this DNA's translation, likely a read error; here the protein is translated from the DNA. The chain uses TRDV1 and TRDJ1; D call uncertain. CDR3 length: 12 amino acids. From germline, CDR1 is TSWWSYY and CDR2 QGS. V shed 7 bases and J shed 8 bases, with 14 bases lying between them. The CDR3 is CALEAVSQKLIF. The DNA of the CDR3 is TGTGCTCTTGAGGCCGTTTCCCAAAAACTCATCTTT.

This clone was counted at least ten times. Translating this DNA gives a protein that differs at residue 3 from the TCRdb one, which belongs to a much larger clone; a read error is likely, and the protein shown is this translation. The CDR3 DNA reads as TGTGCCCGTGACACCGTATCCCGTACTGGAGACGATAAACTCATCTTT. Translation gives CARDTVSRTGDDKLIF. The chain is built from TRDV2 and TRDJ1; TRDD3 is a possible D gene (5 bases). The J gene was missing in TCRdb and was found by matching the end of the DNA to germline. This CDR3 contains 16 residues. Germline V gives CDR1 GEAIGNYY, CDR2 EKD.

In its sample, this clone was seen many times. V is TRDV2 and J is TRDJ3; 11 bases are shared with TRDD3. The CDR3 is made up of 21 amino acids. Trimming removed 2 bases from V and 0 bases from J; junction bases left unmatched: 11. Germline V lookup: CDR1 GEAIGNYY, CDR2 EKD. CDR3 DNA: TGTGCCTGTGACAGAAAATGGGGGATACGCCGGAGCTCCTGGGACACCCGACAGATGTTTTTC. Its translation: CACDRKWGIRRSSWDTRQMFF.

This clone was seen a few times. It is likely a read error: a sequence one base away is far more abundant. The identical CDR3 is also encoded by other nucleotide sequences in the sample. The chain uses TRDV2 and TRDJ1; 7 positions agree with TRDD3. CDR1 is GEAIGNYY and CDR2 is EKD in the germline V gene. The CDR3 consists of 16 residues. This CDR3 reads CACDTLGDKVADKLIF. The CDR3 coding sequence is TGTGCCTGTGACACCCTCGGGGATAAGGTGGCCGATAAGCTCATCTTT.

In its sample, this clone was seen a few times. The mismatch at residue 7 between this DNA's translation and the TCRdb protein of a much larger clone likely reflects a read error; the protein shown is translated from the DNA. This chain uses TRDV1 with TRDJ1, with D perhaps TRDD3 (6 bases). This CDR3 region has 11 residues. The V gene's germline CDR1 is TSWWSYY and CDR2 QGS. This CDR3 reads CALTDTVKLIF. The CDR3 coding sequence is TGTGCTCTTACGGATACCGTTAAACTCATCTTT.

As to this clone: A far larger clone differs by one base, so this is likely a read error. Other DNA sequences within the sample encode an identical CDR3. The rearrangement joins TRDV1 to TRDJ1; the D gene is possibly TRDD3 (6 bases). This CDR3 is built from 13 residues. Germline V gene lookup returns CDR1 TSWWSYY and CDR2 QGS. CDR3 protein: CALGELKVGELIF. The DNA of the CDR3 is TGCGCTCTTGGGGAACTAAAAGTGGGGGAACTCATCTTT.

This clone was seen only a few times. The translation of this DNA and the TCRdb protein of a much larger clone differ at residue 16, probably owing to a read error; the protein shown here is translated from the DNA. The CDR3 coding sequence is TGTGCTCTTGGGTTTCAATCTACGAGCACTGGGGGATTGGCCCTAAAACTCATCTTT. This gives the protein CALGFQSTSTGGLALKLIF. This sequence joins TRDV1 and TRDJ1, with 10 bases matching TRDD3. Trimming at V came to 5 bases and at J to 8 bases, leaving 23 bases not matched to a gene. Germline V lookup: CDR1 TSWWSYY, CDR2 QGS. The CDR3 sequence is 19 residues long.

As to this clone: This DNA's translation and the protein TCRdb lists, from a much larger clone, do not match at residue 13, likely due to a read error; the protein shown is translated from the DNA. The V and J genes are TRDV2 and TRDJ1; TRDD3 aligns across 12 bases. As TCRdb names no J gene, one was assigned here on the basis of a DNA match to germline. The CDR3 consists of 16 residues. Germline loops: CDR1 GEAIGNYY, CDR2 EKD. The CDR3 nucleotides read TGTGCCTGGGGATTCTCGTACTGGGGGATACTCGATAGACTCATCTTT. Amino acids: CAWGFSYWGILDRLIF.

This clone was seen a handful of times. This DNA's translation and the protein TCRdb lists, from a much larger clone, do not match at residue 9, likely due to a read error; the protein shown is translated from the DNA. The chain has TRDV1 and TRDJ1; 12 bases align to TRDD3. The J gene is not listed in TCRdb, so it was assigned here from a DNA match to germline. The V segment lost 0 bases and the J segment 0 bases; nucleotides outside the gene matches: 11. The germline V gene has CDR1 TSWWSYY and CDR2 QGS. The CDR3 is made up of 20 amino acids. DNA for the CDR3: TGTGCTCTTGGGGAACTCTTGGGAGCTGGGGGATACGGTTACACCGATAAACTCATCTTT. Its translation: CALGELLGAGGYGYTDKLIF.